This T cell receptor (beta chain) was recorded in a study of beta chain features in type 1 diabetes. V was trimmed by 5 bases and J by 2 bases, leaving 10 bases between them. Germline V gene lookup returns CDR1 SGHVS and CDR2 FQNEAQ. CDR3 length: 13 residues. Isolated RNA was reverse transcribed in full, so expressed TCRB transcripts were sequenced. Generated by immunoSEQ multiplex PCR, the TCRdb table keeps only in-frame clones and is missing some. The sample contains more than 30,000 clones, roughly 64% of which appear only once. In regard to this clone: What it binds is not known.

Findings and limits, study-wide: Unsettled here was the matter of whether HLA type influences TCRB rearrangement.

V gene TRBV7-8 combines with J gene TRBJ2-7; tentative D call: TRBD1 (6 bases). This sequence was found in a woman aged 25 to 39 in good health. Input material: Tregs from blood. The CDR3 bases are TGTGCCAGCAGCCCGGACAGACCCTACGAGCAGTACTTC. This sequence encodes CASSPDRPYEQYF.